These T cell receptor beta chains were read from a single sample in a study of T cell repertoires in breast cancer. MiXCR, run by TCRdb on the emulsion pairing reads, gives a single entry per CDR3 protein. Of about 40,000 distinct CDR3 sequences listed, over 40% were seen once; the top ten hold around three fifths. The sequenced sample was CD8+ T cells. These receptors were taken from a pool of human donors with breast cancer or a healthy control (not recorded which). CDR3s include the opening cysteine and the closing phenylalanine or tryptophan. A D gene is named only where the DNA matches it firmly. Part of the rows lack a size; the others show once, few, many or a class for expanded clones.

11 | TRBJ2-1 | . | TRBV2 | . | CASSRDYEQFF | TGTGCCAGCAGTCGGGACTATGAGCAGTTCTTC
14 | TRBJ2-7 | . | TRBV7-2 | . | CASSLAFRAYEQYF | TGTGCCAGCAGCTTAGCGTTCAGAGCCTACGAGCAGTACTTC
11 | TRBJ1-1 | . | TRBV29-1 | many | CSVDRGPEAFF | TGCAGCGTTGACAGGGGCCCTGAAGCTTTCTTT
14 | TRBJ1-2 | . | TRBV27 | once | CASSLLQGDDGYTF | TGTGCCAGCAGTTTGTTACAGGGTGACGATGGCTACACCTTC
15 | TRBJ1-1 | . | TRBV27 | few | CASSGRGRMNTEAFF | TGTGCCAGCAGTGGGAGGGGACGAATGAACACTGAAGCTTTCTTT
14 | TRBJ2-3 | TRBD2 | TRBV10-3 | few | CAIGVAGGPDTQYF | TGTGCCATCGGGGTAGCGGGAGGGCCAGATACGCAGTATTTT
12 | TRBJ2-5 | . | TRBV7-6 | . | CASSSSQETQYF | TGTGCCAGCAGCTCAAGCCAAGAGACCCAGTACTTC
20 | TRBJ1-1 | TRBD1 | TRBV12-3/TRBV12-4 | . | CATLSMVKGQGKLNGTEAFF | TGTGCCACCCTATCCATGGTGAAGGGACAGGGGAAATTAAATGGCACTGAAGCTTTCTTT
16 | TRBJ1-2 | TRBD1 | TRBV10-2 | . | CASRATWGQGLDGYTF | TGCGCCAGCAGAGCAACTTGGGGACAGGGTCTGGATGGCTACACCTTC
16 | TRBJ2-7 | TRBD1 | TRBV28 | once | CASSLRTGAGRGEQYF | TGTGCCAGCAGTCTAAGGACAGGGGCCGGCCGGGGCGAGCAGTACTTC
15 | TRBJ2-1 | TRBD1 | TRBV4-2 | . | CASSQAQMGQGRQFF | TGTGCCAGCAGCCAAGCCCAGATGGGACAGGGAAGGCAGTTCTTC
15 | TRBJ1-2 | . | TRBV6-6 | . | CASSYSGGIDYGYTF | TGTGCCAGCAGTTACTCGGGGGGGATCGACTATGGCTACACCTTC
11 | TRBJ2-1 | . | TRBV3-1 | . | CASSQRNEQFF | TGTGCCAGCAGCCAAAGAAATGAGCAGTTCTTC
12 | TRBJ2-7 | TRBD1 | TRBV28 | . | CASSRTGYEQYF | TGTGCCAGCAGCCGGACAGGGTACGAGCAGTACTTC
13 | TRBJ2-3 | . | TRBV18 | few | CASSPGGTDTQYF | TGTGCCAGCTCACCGGGAGGCACAGATACGCAGTATTTT
14 | TRBJ2-7 | . | TRBV3-1 | few | CASSQETRGREQYF | TGTGCCAGCAGCCAAGAAACGAGGGGCCGAGAGCAGTACTTC
16 | TRBJ1-4 | . | TRBV7-9 | few | CASSPGAAGEGEKLFF | TGTGCCAGCAGCCCCGGGGCGGCAGGGGAGGGAGAAAAACTGTTTTTT
15 | TRBJ2-7 | TRBD1 | TRBV4-1 | . | CASSPGQGARYEQYF | TGCGCCAGCAGCCCGGGACAGGGGGCTAGGTACGAGCAGTACTTC
18 | TRBJ2-3 | . | TRBV6-9 | few | CASSYSWLAQGGPDTQYF | TGTGCCAGCAGTTATTCTTGGCTAGCGCAGGGCGGCCCAGATACGCAGTATTTT
12 | TRBJ2-1 | . | TRBV20-1 | . | CSVQGPYNEQFF | TGCAGTGTACAGGGACCCTACAATGAGCAGTTCTTC
16 | TRBJ2-1 | TRBD2 | TRBV20-1 | . | CSARVPQAGTYNEQFF | TGCAGTGCTAGAGTGCCGCAAGCGGGAACCTACAATGAGCAGTTCTTC
20 | TRBJ1-4 | . | TRBV18 | . | CASSLYPPQGPAATNEKLFF | TGTGCCAGCTCACTTTATCCTCCACAGGGACCCGCCGCAACTAATGAAAAACTGTTTTTT
15 | TRBJ2-1 | TRBD2 | TRBV7-9 | . | CASSSGLAGYDEQFF | TGTGCCAGCAGCTCGGGACTAGCGGGTTACGATGAGCAGTTCTTC
18 | TRBJ2-3 | . | TRBV7-9 | once | CASSPASYGGVYVGTQYF | TGTGCCAGCAGCCCAGCCTCCTACGGAGGGGTGTACGTGGGTACGCAGTATTTT
18 | TRBJ2-1 | . | TRBV20-1 | . | CSARDLRGGGGLGNEQFF | TGCAGTGCTAGAGATCTAAGGGGAGGTGGAGGCCTAGGCAATGAGCAGTTCTTC
18 | TRBJ1-3 | . | TRBV4-3 | . | CASSQGLVREGNRNTIYF | TGCGCCAGCAGCCAAGGTCTCGTCAGGGAGGGGAATAGAAACACCATATATTTT
14 | TRBJ2-7 | TRBD2 | TRBV20-1 | . | CSPLETGGYNEQYF | TGCAGTCCCCTAGAAACGGGAGGCTACAATGAGCAGTACTTC